This T cell receptor beta chain was sequenced in a study of OX40 agonist ivuxolimab in advanced cancers. Study in general: Dose-escalation subjects each had hepatocellular carcinoma, melanoma, renal cell or head and neck cancer. General study findings and limits: Partly responding patients at 0.1-3.0 mg/kg showed some of the smallest clonal expansion.

This clone has just one count. What it binds is unknown. Generated by immunoSEQ multiplex PCR, the TCRdb table keeps only in-frame clones and is missing some. Of tens of thousands of clones in the sample, over 70% were seen once. In germline, CDR1 is KGHSH, CDR2 LQKENI. The CDR3 loop spans 14 amino acids. Trimming took 1 base from V and 5 from J, leaving 9 bases between them. This TCR came from an adult with an advanced solid tumor such as melanoma, head and neck, liver or kidney cancer. V gene TRBV18 combines with J gene TRBJ2-1; no clear D gene. The specimen comprised CD4+ or CD8+ T cells sorted from blood, sampled in a trial of the OX40 agonist ivuxolimab. The CDR3 spells CASSPLTRNNEQFF. The CDR3 coding sequence is TGTGCCAGCTCACCACTGACACGGAACAATGAGCAGTTCTTC.